This record covers a single T cell receptor (beta chain). This record comes from a study of blood T cell repertoires in COVID-19. Background on the study: COVID-19 samples collected from the United States, Italy and Spain covered acute and convalescent phases. In each case, the material was cDNA or gDNA derived from T cells, B-cell-depleted T cells, or PBMCs.

Germline CDR1 and CDR2: MGHRA and YSYEKL. J was trimmed by 5 bases and V by 1 base; bases with no gene match: 9. The length of the CDR3 is 16 residues. Original handling: Counts of nucleated cells, estimated from reference gene primer amplification, were obtained. Repertoires were generated with immunoSEQ multiplex PCR, while TCRdb's copy carries only in-frame clones and drops some. The DNA gave D and trimming, while V, J and clone size come from that table. The sample lists some 150,000 clones, about 82% occurring once. This sequence originates from a man aged 50 to 60 with acute or convalescent COVID-19. The chain is built from TRBV4-1 and TRBJ1-2; TRBD1 agrees at 8 bases. The sequencing sample was made of peripheral blood. The CDR3 bases are TGCGCCAGCAGCCAAGGGGCGACAGGGGCGATATATGGCTACACCTTC. Translating it yields CASSQGATGAIYGYTF.